The clone carrying this TCR beta chain was recorded a few times. Its cognate antigen is unknown. This sample is drawn from a study of blood T cells in healthy people across ages. At the level of the study: About one barcoded TCR beta cDNA was captured per two T cells. Whole-study findings and limits: Older age went with lower TCR beta diversity per million T cells, in a roughly linear way.

CDR3 length: 15 residues. Losses at the gene ends were 1 base for V and 8 bases for J; bases not matched to a gene: 7. Germline lookup yields CDR1 SNHLY and CDR2 FYNNEI. A sample-barcoded 5' primer and a J-beta primer mix were used in a second PCR of roughly 6 to 12 cycles. Template switching added a 12-random-nucleotide identifier to every cDNA molecule. TCRdb reprocessed the 5' RACE reads via MiXCR and lists one record per CDR3 protein. The table records more than 1,400,000 distinct CDR3 sequences, roughly 45% of them present only once. This receptor was obtained from a woman aged 18-29 years in good health. The chain recombines TRBV2 with TRBJ2-1, with 8 positions matching TRBD2. The sequenced sample consisted of blood. CDR3: CASSEVREGDDEQFF. The CDR3 nucleotides are TGTGCCAGCAGTGAAGTTCGGGAGGGCGATGATGAGCAGTTCTTC.